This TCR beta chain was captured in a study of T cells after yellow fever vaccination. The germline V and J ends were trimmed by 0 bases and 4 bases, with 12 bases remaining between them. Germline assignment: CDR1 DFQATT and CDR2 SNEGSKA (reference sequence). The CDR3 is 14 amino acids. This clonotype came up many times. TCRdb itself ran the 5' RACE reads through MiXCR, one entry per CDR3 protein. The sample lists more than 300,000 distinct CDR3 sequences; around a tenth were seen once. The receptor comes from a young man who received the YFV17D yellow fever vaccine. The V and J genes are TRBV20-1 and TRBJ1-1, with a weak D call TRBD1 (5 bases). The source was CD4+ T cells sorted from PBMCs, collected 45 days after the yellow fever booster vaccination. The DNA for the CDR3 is TGCAGTGCTAGAGAGGGGCCAGGCGTCACTGAAGCTTTCTTT. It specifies CSAREGPGVTEAFF.